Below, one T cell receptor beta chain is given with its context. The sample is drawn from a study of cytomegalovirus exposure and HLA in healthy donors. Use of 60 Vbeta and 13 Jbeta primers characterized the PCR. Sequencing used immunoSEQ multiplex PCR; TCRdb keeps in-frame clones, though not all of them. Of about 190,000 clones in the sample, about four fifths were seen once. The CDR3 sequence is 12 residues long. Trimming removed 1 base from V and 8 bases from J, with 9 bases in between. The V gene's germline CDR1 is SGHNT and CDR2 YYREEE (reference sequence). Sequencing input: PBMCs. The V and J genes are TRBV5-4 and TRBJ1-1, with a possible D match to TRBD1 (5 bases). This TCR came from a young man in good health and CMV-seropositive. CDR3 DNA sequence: TGTGCCAGCAGCTTGCAAGGGGTGGAAGCTTTCTTT. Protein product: CASSLQGVEAFF.